These 20 T cell receptor beta chains originate from one sample sequenced in a study of T-cell reconstitution after alpha-beta-depleted transplantation in children. TCRbeta library preparation incorporated unique molecular identifiers. MiXCR, run by TCRdb on the PCR reads, gives a single entry per CDR3 protein. This repertoire shows about 98,000 distinct CDR3 sequences, approximately 8% found once; its top ten account for about 17%. The sequenced sample was PBMCs, obtained before TCRalphabeta/CD19-depleted stem cell transplant. The receptor source for this set is a boy aged 2-15 years with acute lymphoblastic leukemia, due to receive a stem cell transplant.

This clonotype was seen a few times. The J gene is TRBJ1-1, the V gene TRBV5-1; 9 nucleotides match TRBD1. There are 14 residues in the CDR3. Germline CDR1 and CDR2: SGHRS and YFSETQ. V dropped 4 bases and J dropped 4; count of bases not matched to a gene: 5. The CDR3 spells CASSDTGGTTEAFF. CDR3 bases: TGCGCCAGCAGCGACACAGGGGGCACCACTGAAGCTTTCTTT.

Here the CDR3 DNA reads TGTGCCAGCTCCCGTAGCGGGGAGAGCGGGGAGCTGTTTTTT. It yields the protein CASSRSGESGELFF. This chain links TRBV6-1 with TRBJ2-2, with 8 bases identical to TRBD2. Germline assignment: CDR1 MNHNS and CDR2 SASEGT. V was pared by 8 bases and J by 7 bases, with 9 bases of the junction left unmatched. This CDR3 comprises 14 residues.

This clonotype was observed many times. The rearrangement joins TRBV29-1 to TRBJ1-1; maybe TRBD1 (6 bases). The CDR3 has 12 amino acids. Germline V lookup: CDR1 SQVTM, CDR2 ANQGSEA. V was pared by 6 bases and J by 5 bases, with 13 bases between. The CDR3 loop is CSVGKGGTEAFF. CDR3 sequence (DNA): TGCAGCGTGGGAAAAGGGGGGACTGAAGCTTTCTTT. The complete variable domain, with remaining parts taken from reference TRBV29-1 and TRBJ1-1, reads SAVISQKPSRDICQRGTSLTIQCQVDSQVTMMFWYRQQPGQSLTLIATANQGSEATYESGFVIDKFPISRPNLTFSTLTVSNMSPEDSSIYLCSVGKGGTEAFFGQGTRLTVV.

In its sample, this clonotype was seen many times. V gene TRBV5-1 combines with J gene TRBJ2-7, with 7 bases lining up with TRBD2. Looked up from germline, CDR1 is SGHRS and CDR2 is YFSETQ. J gave up 3 bases and V 0 bases, and 6 bases lay outside the gene matches. This CDR3 contains 15 residues. The CDR3 loop reads CASSLGLALLYEQYF. CDR3 bases: TGCGCCAGCAGCTTGGGACTAGCCCTCCTCTACGAGCAGTACTTC.

This clonotype was observed many times. V usage is TRBV6-6 and J usage is TRBJ1-1; tentative D call: TRBD1 (5 bases). Germline loops: CDR1 MNHNY, CDR2 SVGAGI (reference sequence). V was trimmed by 2 bases and J by 4 bases, leaving 8 bases between them. The length of the CDR3 is 13 residues. The CDR3 bases are TGTGCCAGCAGTTACGGGGGAAGCACTGAAGCTTTCTTT. It encodes CASSYGGSTEAFF.

At least ten counts were recorded for this clonotype. The V call is TRBV6-5, the J call TRBJ2-7; possibly TRBD2 for D (5 bases). Trimming took off 3 bases at V and 4 bases at J, with 7 bases between the two ends. CDR1 is MNHEY and CDR2 is SVGAGI in the germline V gene. The CDR3 consists of 12 residues. The DNA of the CDR3 is TGTGCCAGCAGTTATCGGGGATACGAGCAGTACTTC. The encoded protein is CASSYRGYEQYF.

The chain joins TRBV24-1 to TRBJ2-3; D may be TRBD2 (6 bases). CDR1 is KGHDR, CDR2 SFDVKD, per germline. The CDR3 covers 15 residues. V lost 3 bases and J 1 base, leaving 10 bases between the germline ends. In nucleotides, the CDR3 is TGTGCCACCAGTGATCGGACGGGGGGCACAGATACGCAGTATTTT. Its protein product is CATSDRTGGTDTQYF.

CDR3 sequence reads: CASSQDEDRGDTGELFF. CDR3 in DNA: TGCGCCAGCAGCCAAGACGAGGATCGGGGGGACACCGGGGAGCTGTTTTTT. The chain recombines TRBV4-1 with TRBJ2-2, with TRBD2 matching over 7 bases. Trimming cost V 0 bases and J 3 bases; bases outside gene matches: 7. Germline CDR1 is MGHRA and CDR2 is YSYEKL. The CDR3 contains 17 residues.

This clonotype was seen ten or more times. V and J are TRBV5-1 and TRBJ1-1; 7 positions match TRBD1. V dropped 0 bases and J dropped 5; count of bases not matched to a gene: 4. The germline gives CDR1 SGHRS, CDR2 YFSETQ. This CDR3 spans 14 amino acids. In nucleotides, the CDR3 is TGCGCCAGCAGCTTGGGACAGGGAGGGACTGAAGCTTTCTTT. Residues: CASSLGQGGTEAFF.

This clonotype was detected only a few times. Likely a read error: the CDR3 ends without its conserved phenylalanine or tryptophan. The chain has TRBV7-9 and TRBJ2-7; 8 bases align to TRBD1. V shed 5 bases and J 3 bases; nucleotides not matched to a gene: 9. Germline-derived CDR1 and CDR2 are SEHNR and FQNEAQ (reference sequence). The CDR3 is made up of 15 amino acids. In DNA form, the CDR3 reads TGTGCCAGCAGCCCAGAGACAGGGGTGGGCTACGAGCAGTACTGC. Translated: CASSPETGVGYEQYC.

This clonotype has at least ten counts. The rearrangement links TRBV4-1 to TRBJ1-1, with D unresolved. The CDR3 loop spans 14 amino acids. Trimming pared 0 bases from V and 5 bases from J, leaving 10 bases between. Germline V CDR1 and CDR2: MGHRA, YSYEKL. Here the CDR3 DNA reads TGCGCCAGCAGCCAAGATCGGGCGTTAACTGAAGCTTTCTTT. Protein: CASSQDRALTEAFF.

The chain is built from TRBV2 and TRBJ2-1, with 11 bases that match TRBD2. Per germline, CDR1 SNHLY and CDR2 FYNNEI. CDR3 length: 15 amino acids. J lost 2 bases, V lost 6 bases, and 3 bases had no gene match. DNA for the CDR3: TGTGCCAGCAGGGGACTAGCGGAGACCTACAATGAGCAGTTCTTC. It translates to CASRGLAETYNEQFF.

The chain recombines TRBV2 with TRBJ1-2; D is uncertain. Germline CDR1 is SNHLY and CDR2 is FYNNEI. V was cut by 0 bases and J by 11 bases, with 10 bases left in between. The length of the CDR3 is 12 residues. CDR3 sequence reads: CASSEAGGRYTF. CDR3 nucleotides: TGTGCCAGCAGTGAAGCAGGCGGGCGGTACACCTTC.

This clonotype appeared a single time. J is TRBJ2-1 and V is TRBV4-2, with TRBD2 matching over 8 bases. CDR1 is LGHNA and CDR2 is YNFKEQ in the germline V gene. CDR3 length: 14 residues. V was pared by 4 bases and J by 9 bases, with 8 bases of the junction left unmatched. DNA for the CDR3: TGTGCCAGCAGCCGGTCGACGGGGGGGACTGAGCAGTTCTTC. Translating it yields CASSRSTGGTEQFF.

The gene calls are TRBV11-3 and TRBJ2-4, with a possible D match to TRBD1 (7 bases). The germline V gene encodes CDR1 SGHNT and CDR2 YENEEA. This CDR3 spans 16 amino acids. V gave up 2 bases and J gave up 1 base, with 12 bases separating them. CDR3 sequence reads: CASSLQGGYAKNIQYF. DNA for the CDR3: TGTGCCAGCAGCTTACAGGGGGGTTATGCCAAAAACATTCAGTACTTC. The full variable domain, completed using reference TRBV11-3 and TRBJ2-4, is EAGVVQSPRYKIIEKKQPVAFWCNPISGHNTLYWYLQNLGQGPELLIRYENEEAVDDSQLPKDRFSAERLKGVDSTLKIQPAELGDSAVYLCASSLQGGYAKNIQYFGAGTRLSVL.

Many counts were recorded for this clonotype. V and J are TRBV24-1 and TRBJ2-6, with 8 bases identical to TRBD1. Germline values: CDR1 KGHDR, CDR2 SFDVKD. This CDR3 has 18 residues. With V trimmed by 7 bases and J by 3 bases, 13 bases remained unmatched. CDR3 amino acids: CATSAKDRASGGANVLTF. CDR3 nucleotide sequence: TGTGCCACCAGCGCTAAGGACAGGGCCTCGGGTGGGGCCAACGTCCTGACTTTC.

This clonotype was counted at least ten times. The gene calls are TRBV7-9 and TRBJ1-2; D perhaps matches TRBD1 (5 bases). Trimming took 1 base from V and 7 from J, leaving 10 bases between them. The CDR3 length is 13 residues. Looked up from germline, CDR1 is SEHNR and CDR2 is FQNEAQ (reference sequence). The CDR3 sequence: CASSLGGLSGYTF. CDR3 nucleotide sequence: TGTGCCAGCAGCTTAGGGGGACTAAGTGGCTACACCTTC.

The chain has TRBV5-1 and TRBJ2-5, with D uncertain. Germline V gene lookup returns CDR1 SGHRS and CDR2 YFSETQ. V gave up 0 bases and J gave up 2 bases, with 11 bases separating them. This CDR3 is 15 amino acids long. The CDR3 nucleotides are TGCGCCAGCAGCTTGGTAGGGATCTATCAAGAGACCCAGTACTTC. It specifies CASSLVGIYQETQYF.

The chain employs TRBV12-3 or TRBV12-4 and TRBJ2-3; 10 nucleotides line up with TRBD2. CDR3 length: 16 residues. The trim removed 8 bases at V and 0 bases at J, leaving 8 bases unmatched. CDR3 sequence reads: CASDTLAGESTDTQYF. CDR3 in DNA: TGTGCCAGCGACACCCTAGCGGGGGAAAGCACAGATACGCAGTATTTT.

This clonotype has only a few counts. The chain combines TRBV15 with TRBJ1-2, with 8 bases identical to TRBD1. The germline CDR1 and CDR2 sequences are LNHNV and YYDKDF (reference sequence). V dropped 1 base and J dropped 4; count of bases not matched to a gene: 5. This CDR3 contains 15 residues. CDR3 in DNA: TGTGCCACCAGCAGAGCACAGGGGGTCGTCTATGGCTACACCTTC. This sequence encodes CATSRAQGVVYGYTF. The variable domain in full, completed from reference TRBV15 and TRBJ1-2, reads DAMVIQNPRYQVTQFGKPVTLSCSQTLNHNVMYWYQQKSSQAPKLLFHYYDKDFNNEADTPDNFQSRRPNTSFCFLDIRSPGLGDTAMYLCATSRAQGVVYGYTFGSGTRLTVV.